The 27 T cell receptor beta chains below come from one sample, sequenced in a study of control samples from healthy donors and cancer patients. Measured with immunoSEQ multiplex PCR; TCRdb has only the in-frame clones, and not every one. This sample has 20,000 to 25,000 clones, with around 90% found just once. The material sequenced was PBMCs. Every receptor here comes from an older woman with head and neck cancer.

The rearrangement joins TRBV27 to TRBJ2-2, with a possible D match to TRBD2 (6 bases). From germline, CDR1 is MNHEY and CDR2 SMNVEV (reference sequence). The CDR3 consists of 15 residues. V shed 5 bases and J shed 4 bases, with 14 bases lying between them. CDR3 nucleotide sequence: TGTGCCAGCAGTCGACTAGGGAGTTTCACCGGGGAGCTGTTTTTT. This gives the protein CASSRLGSFTGELFF.

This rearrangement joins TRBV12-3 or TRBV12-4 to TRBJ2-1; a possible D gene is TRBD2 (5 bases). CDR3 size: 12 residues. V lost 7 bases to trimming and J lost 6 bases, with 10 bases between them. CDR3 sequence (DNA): TGTGCCAGCATCGGACTCGCCAATGAGCAGTTCTTC. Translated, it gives CASIGLANEQFF.

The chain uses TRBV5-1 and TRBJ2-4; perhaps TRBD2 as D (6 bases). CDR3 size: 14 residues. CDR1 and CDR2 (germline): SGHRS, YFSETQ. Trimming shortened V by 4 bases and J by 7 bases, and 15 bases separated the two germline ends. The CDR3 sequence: CASSLGEEANIQYF. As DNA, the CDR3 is TGCGCCAGCAGCCTGGGGGAGGAGGCGAACATTCAGTACTTC. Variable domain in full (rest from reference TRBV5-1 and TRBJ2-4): KAGVTQTPRYLIKTRGQQVTLSCSPISGHRSVSWYQQTPGQGLQFLFEYFSETQRNKGNFPGRFSGRQFSNSRSEMNVSTLELGDSALYLCASSLGEEANIQYFGAGTRLSVL.

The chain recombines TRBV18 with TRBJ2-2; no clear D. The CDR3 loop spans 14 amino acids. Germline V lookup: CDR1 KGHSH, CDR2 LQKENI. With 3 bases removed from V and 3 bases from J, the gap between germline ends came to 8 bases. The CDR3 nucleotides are TGTGCCAGCTCACCCGGACCTCACACCGGGGAGCTGTTTTTT. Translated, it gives CASSPGPHTGELFF.

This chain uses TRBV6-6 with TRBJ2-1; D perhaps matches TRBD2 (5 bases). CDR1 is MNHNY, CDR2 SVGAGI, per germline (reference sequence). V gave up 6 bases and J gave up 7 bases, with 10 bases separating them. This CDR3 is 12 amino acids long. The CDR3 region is CASSPQRNEQFF. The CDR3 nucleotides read TGTGCCAGCAGCCCCCAGCGGAATGAGCAGTTCTTC.

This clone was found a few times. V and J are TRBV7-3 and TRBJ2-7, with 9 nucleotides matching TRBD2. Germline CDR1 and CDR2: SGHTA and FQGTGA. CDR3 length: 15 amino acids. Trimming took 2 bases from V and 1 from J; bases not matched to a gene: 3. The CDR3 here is CASSLFAGGSYEQYF. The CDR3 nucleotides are TGTGCCAGCAGCTTATTTGCGGGAGGGTCCTACGAGCAGTACTTC.

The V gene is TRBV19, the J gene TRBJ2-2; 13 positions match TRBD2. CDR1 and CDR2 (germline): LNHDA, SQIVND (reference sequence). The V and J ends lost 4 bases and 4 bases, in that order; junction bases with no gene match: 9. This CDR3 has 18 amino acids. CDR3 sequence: CASSTLAGGIVGTGELFF. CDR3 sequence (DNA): TGTGCCAGTAGTACACTAGCGGGAGGGATCGTCGGCACCGGGGAGCTGTTTTTT.

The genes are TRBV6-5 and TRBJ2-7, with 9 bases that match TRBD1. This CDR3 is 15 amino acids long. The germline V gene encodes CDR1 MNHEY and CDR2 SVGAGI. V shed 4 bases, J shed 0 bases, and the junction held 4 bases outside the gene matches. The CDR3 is CASSLTGGNSYEQYF. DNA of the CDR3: TGTGCCAGCAGTTTAACAGGGGGCAACTCCTACGAGCAGTACTTC.

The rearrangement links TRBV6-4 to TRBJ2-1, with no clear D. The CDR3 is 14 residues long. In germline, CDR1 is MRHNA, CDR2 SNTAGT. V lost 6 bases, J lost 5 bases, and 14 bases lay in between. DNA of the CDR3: TGTGCCAGCAGCCCGCAGAGTGGGAACAATGAGCAGTTCTTC. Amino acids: CASSPQSGNNEQFF.

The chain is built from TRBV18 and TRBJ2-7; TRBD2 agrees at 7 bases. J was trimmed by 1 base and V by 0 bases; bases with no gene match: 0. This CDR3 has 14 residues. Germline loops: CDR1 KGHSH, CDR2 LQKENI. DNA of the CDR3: TGTGCCAGCTCACCACCGGGGGGGTCCTACGAGCAGTACTTC. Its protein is CASSPPGGSYEQYF.

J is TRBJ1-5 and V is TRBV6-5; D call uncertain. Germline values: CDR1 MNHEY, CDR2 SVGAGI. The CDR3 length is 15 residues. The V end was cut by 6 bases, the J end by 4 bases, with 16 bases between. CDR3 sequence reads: CASRSDSRSNQPQHF. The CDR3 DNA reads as TGTGCCAGCAGATCAGATTCGCGCAGTAATCAGCCCCAGCATTTT.

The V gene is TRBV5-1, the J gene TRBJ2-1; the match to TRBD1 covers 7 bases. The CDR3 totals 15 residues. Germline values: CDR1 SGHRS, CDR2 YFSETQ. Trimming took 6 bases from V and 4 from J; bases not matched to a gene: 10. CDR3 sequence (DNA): TGCGCCAGCATAAGGGAGACAGGGTCATACAATGAGCAGTTCTTC. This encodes CASIRETGSYNEQFF.

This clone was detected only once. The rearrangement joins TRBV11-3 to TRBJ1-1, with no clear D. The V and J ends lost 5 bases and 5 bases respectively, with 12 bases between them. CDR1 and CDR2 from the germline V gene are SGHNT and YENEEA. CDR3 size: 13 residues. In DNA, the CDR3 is TGTGCCAGCAGCCGGATTTGGGGAACTGAAGCTTTCTTT. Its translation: CASSRIWGTEAFF.

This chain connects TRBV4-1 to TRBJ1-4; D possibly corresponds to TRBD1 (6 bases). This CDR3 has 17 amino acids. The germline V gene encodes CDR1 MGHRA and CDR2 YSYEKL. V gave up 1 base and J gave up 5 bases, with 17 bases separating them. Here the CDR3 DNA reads TGCGCCAGCAGCCAAGGAGGGACACCGTCAGGGAATGAAAAACTGTTTTTT. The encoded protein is CASSQGGTPSGNEKLFF.

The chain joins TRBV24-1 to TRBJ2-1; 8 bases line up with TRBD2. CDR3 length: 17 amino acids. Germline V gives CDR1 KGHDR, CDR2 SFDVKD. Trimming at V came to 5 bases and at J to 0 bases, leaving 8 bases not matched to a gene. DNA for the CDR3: TGTGCCACCAGTGCCTTTAGCGGGAAGAGCTCCTACAATGAGCAGTTCTTC. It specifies CATSAFSGKSSYNEQFF.

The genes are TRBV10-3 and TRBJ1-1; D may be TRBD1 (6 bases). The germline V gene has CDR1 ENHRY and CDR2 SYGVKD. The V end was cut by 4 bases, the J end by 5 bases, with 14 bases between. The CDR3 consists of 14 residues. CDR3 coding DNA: TGTGCCATCAGTGGTAGGGGGTCGAAGACTGAAGCTTTCTTT. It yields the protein CAISGRGSKTEAFF.

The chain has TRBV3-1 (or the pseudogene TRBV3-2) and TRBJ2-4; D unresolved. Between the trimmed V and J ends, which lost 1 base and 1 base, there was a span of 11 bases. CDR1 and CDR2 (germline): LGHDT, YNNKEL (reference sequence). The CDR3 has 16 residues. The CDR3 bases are TGTGCCAGCAGCCAAGCTGCGGCGTTGGCCAAAAACATTCAGTACTTC. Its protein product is CASSQAAALAKNIQYF.

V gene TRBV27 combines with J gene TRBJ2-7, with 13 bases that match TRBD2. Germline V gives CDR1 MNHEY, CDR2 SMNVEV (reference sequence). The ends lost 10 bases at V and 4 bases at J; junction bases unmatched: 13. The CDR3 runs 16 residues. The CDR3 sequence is CATTLRTSGSTYEQYF. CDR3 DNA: TGTGCCACCACACTTAGGACTAGCGGGAGTACGTACGAGCAGTACTTC.

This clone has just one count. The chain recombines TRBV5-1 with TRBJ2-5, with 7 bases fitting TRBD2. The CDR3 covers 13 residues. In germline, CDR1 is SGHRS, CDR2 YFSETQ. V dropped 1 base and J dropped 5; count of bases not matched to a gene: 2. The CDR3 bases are TGCGCCAGCAGCTTGAGCGGGAAGGAGACCCAGTACTTC. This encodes CASSLSGKETQYF.

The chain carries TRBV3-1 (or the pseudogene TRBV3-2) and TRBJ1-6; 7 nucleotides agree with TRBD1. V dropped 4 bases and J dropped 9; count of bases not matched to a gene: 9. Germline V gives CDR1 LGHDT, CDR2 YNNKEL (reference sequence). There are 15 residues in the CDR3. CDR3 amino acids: CASSPDRPRGSPLHF. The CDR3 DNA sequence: TGTGCCAGCAGCCCGGACAGGCCCCGTGGTTCACCCCTCCACTTT.

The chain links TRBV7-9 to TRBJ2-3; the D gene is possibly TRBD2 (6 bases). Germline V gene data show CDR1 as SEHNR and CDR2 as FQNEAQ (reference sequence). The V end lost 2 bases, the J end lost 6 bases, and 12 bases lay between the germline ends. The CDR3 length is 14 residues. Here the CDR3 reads CASSLFGGADTQYF. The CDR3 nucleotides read TGTGCCAGCAGCTTATTCGGGGGTGCCGATACGCAGTATTTT.

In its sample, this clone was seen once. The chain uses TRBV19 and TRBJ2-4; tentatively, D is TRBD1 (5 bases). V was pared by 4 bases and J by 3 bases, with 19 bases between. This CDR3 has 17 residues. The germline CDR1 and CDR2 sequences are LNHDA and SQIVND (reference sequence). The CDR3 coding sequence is TGTGCCAGTAGTACCCCCGACAGTGCTGAAGGCAAAAACATTCAGTACTTC. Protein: CASSTPDSAEGKNIQYF.

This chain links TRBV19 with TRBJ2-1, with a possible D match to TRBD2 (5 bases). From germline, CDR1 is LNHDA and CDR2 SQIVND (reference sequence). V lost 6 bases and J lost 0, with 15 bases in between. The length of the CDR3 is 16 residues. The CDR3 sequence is CASSRGLSSSYNEQFF. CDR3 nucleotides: TGTGCCAGTAGCAGAGGACTGTCAAGCTCCTACAATGAGCAGTTCTTC.

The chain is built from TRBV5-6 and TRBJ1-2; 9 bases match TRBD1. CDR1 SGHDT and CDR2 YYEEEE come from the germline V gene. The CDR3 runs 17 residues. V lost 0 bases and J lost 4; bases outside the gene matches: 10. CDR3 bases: TGTGCCAGCAGCTTGGTAACAGGGGGCTATACGGGCTATGGCTACACCTTC. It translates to CASSLVTGGYTGYGYTF.

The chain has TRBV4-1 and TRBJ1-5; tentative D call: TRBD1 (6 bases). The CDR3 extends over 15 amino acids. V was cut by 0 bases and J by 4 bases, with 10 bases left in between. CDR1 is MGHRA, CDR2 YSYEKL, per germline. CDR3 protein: CASSQEAGANQPQHF. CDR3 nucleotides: TGCGCCAGCAGCCAAGAGGCGGGGGCTAATCAGCCCCAGCATTTT.

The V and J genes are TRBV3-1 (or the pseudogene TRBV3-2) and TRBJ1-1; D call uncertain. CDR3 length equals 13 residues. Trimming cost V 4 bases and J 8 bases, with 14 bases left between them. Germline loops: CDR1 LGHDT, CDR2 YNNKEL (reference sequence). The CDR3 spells CASSPSLRQEAFF. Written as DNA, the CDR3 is TGTGCCAGCAGCCCCTCCCTAAGGCAGGAAGCTTTCTTT.

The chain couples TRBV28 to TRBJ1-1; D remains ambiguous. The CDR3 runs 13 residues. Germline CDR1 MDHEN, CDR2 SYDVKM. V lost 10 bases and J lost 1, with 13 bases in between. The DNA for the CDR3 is TGTGCCATTGATAGAGAGGGGAACACTGAAGCTTTCTTT. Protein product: CAIDREGNTEAFF. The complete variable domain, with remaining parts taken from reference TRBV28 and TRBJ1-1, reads DVKVTQSSRYLVKRTGEKVFLECVQDMDHENMFWYRQDPGLGLRLIYFSYDVKMKEKGDIPEGYSVSREKKERFSLILESASTNQTSMYLCAIDREGNTEAFFGQGTRLTVV.